This T cell receptor beta chain was captured in a study of T cell changes during pregnancy in multiple sclerosis. The data were produced by immunoSEQ multiplex PCR, yet TCRdb's version contains in-frame clones alone and is incomplete. The sample gives tens of thousands of clones, approximately 93% of which show up once; more than 3% is in the top ten. The CDR3 runs to 16 residues. The junction had 5 bases not matched to a gene; V was cut back by 0 bases and J by 4 bases. Germline CDR1 SGHRS, CDR2 YFSETQ. The sample consisted of CD8+ T cells from peripheral blood mononuclear cells, taken in the second trimester of pregnancy. The TCR was taken from a female donor with multiple sclerosis, enrolled in a pregnancy study. V gene TRBV5-1 combines with J gene TRBJ2-7; 12 bases align to TRBD2. The CDR3 region has the DNA TGCGCCAGCAGCTTGGGACTAGCGGGGGAACTTTACGAGCAGTACTTC. This translates into CASSLGLAGELYEQYF.